These 18 T cell receptor beta chains were sequenced from one sample in a study of Ad26.COV2.S vaccination and SARS-CoV-2 variants. Only in-frame clones appear in the TCRdb table, and some are missing; sequencing was by immunoSEQ multiplex PCR. The sample yields roughly 380,000 clones, around 84% seen once. Treatment described: around 19 received Ad26.COV2.S at low or high dose, single or two shots; about 5 received placebo; per-sample allocation not given. The study sampled participants on day 63 after the first vaccine or placebo injection. This material consisted of peripheral blood, taken in a trial of Ad26.COV2.S vaccine versus placebo. The receptors originated from a person between 18 and 65 years old who received the Ad26.COV2.S COVID-19 vaccine or a placebo.

This chain uses TRBV28 with TRBJ1-2, with no clear D. This CDR3 is built from 13 residues. Germline loops: CDR1 MDHEN, CDR2 SYDVKM. The V end was cut by 3 bases, the J end by 1 base, with 6 bases between. This chain's CDR3 is CASSFSNNYGYTF. The CDR3 DNA is TGTGCCAGCAGTTTTAGTAATAACTATGGCTACACCTTC.

This chain joins TRBV9 and TRBJ2-7; 9 bases map to TRBD2. This CDR3 is 16 amino acids long. V was clipped by 3 bases and J by 2 bases; unmatched bases: 9. Per the germline V gene, CDR1 is SGDLS and CDR2 is YYNGEE. DNA of the CDR3: TGTGCCAGCAGCGGTGAGGCTAGCGGGGTTACCTACGAGCAGTACTTC. It is translated as CASSGEASGVTYEQYF.

This clone was recorded only once. The gene calls are TRBV27 and TRBJ2-4; D may correspond to TRBD1 or TRBD2 (7 bases each). The germline V and J ends were trimmed by 6 bases and 0 bases, with 12 bases remaining between them. The germline gives CDR1 MNHEY, CDR2 SMNVEV (reference sequence). The CDR3 spans 15 residues. In DNA, the CDR3 is TGTGCCAGCAGCCAGGGGGGGCTAGCCAAAAACATTCAGTACTTC. Its translation: CASSQGGLAKNIQYF.

This chain connects TRBV27 to TRBJ1-2; maybe TRBD1 (6 bases). V was clipped by 3 bases and J by 6 bases, with 23 bases between them. CDR1 and CDR2 from the germline V gene are MNHEY and SMNVEV (reference sequence). This CDR3 region has 17 residues. The CDR3 sequence is CASSFTRTEITINGYTF. CDR3 coding DNA: TGTGCCAGCAGTTTCACGAGGACAGAAATAACAATTAATGGCTACACCTTC.

A few counts support this clone. J is TRBJ2-7 and V is TRBV1; TRBD1, as called in the table, went unchecked against the DNA. TRBV1 is an annotated pseudogene. CDR3 size: 15 residues. The CDR3 is CTSSPRLQGSYEQYF. Written as DNA, the CDR3 is TGCACCAGCAGCCCAAGATTACAGGGGTCCTACGAGCAGTACTTC.

This chain connects TRBV15 to TRBJ2-3, with 8 bases identical to TRBD2. Germline V CDR1 and CDR2: LNHNV, YYDKDF (reference sequence). The CDR3 covers 17 residues. The V gene end was trimmed by 5 bases and the J gene end by 3 bases; junction bases not matched to a gene: 13. The CDR3 loop reads CATSRSVSGGGTDTQYF. CDR3 coding DNA: TGTGCCACCAGCCGAAGCGTGAGCGGGGGTGGGACAGATACGCAGTATTTT. Variable domain in full (rest from reference TRBV15 and TRBJ2-3): DAMVIQNPRYQVTQFGKPVTLSCSQTLNHNVMYWYQQKSSQAPKLLFHYYDKDFNNEADTPDNFQSRRPNTSFCFLDIRSPGLGDTAMYLCATSRSVSGGGTDTQYFGPGTRLTVL.

CDR3 DNA sequence: TGTGCCAGCAGCCAAGCTACAAAAACTGAAGCTTTCTTT. Translated: CASSQATKTEAFF. The chain carries TRBV3-1 (or the pseudogene TRBV3-2) and TRBJ1-1; D gene uncertain. Trimming removed 1 base from V and 5 bases from J, with 8 bases in between. CDR1 LGHDT and CDR2 YNNKEL come from the germline V gene (reference sequence). The CDR3 has 13 amino acids.

This rearrangement joins TRBV3-1 (or the pseudogene TRBV3-2) to TRBJ2-7, with 8 nucleotides matching TRBD2. V lost 1 base and J lost 9; bases outside the gene matches: 11. CDR1 and CDR2 from the germline V gene are LGHDT and YNNKEL (reference sequence). CDR3 size: 15 residues. CDR3 in amino acids: CASSQGSGTPPRQYF. CDR3 sequence (DNA): TGTGCCAGCAGCCAAGGTAGCGGGACTCCCCCTAGGCAGTACTTC.

As regards this clone: Other DNA sequences in the sample encode the same CDR3. V usage is TRBV28 and J usage is TRBJ2-7; D remains unclear. This CDR3 contains 12 residues. V lost 6 bases, J lost 0 bases, and 6 bases lay in between. Germline CDR1 reads MDHEN; CDR2 reads SYDVKM. The CDR3 sequence is CASSLSSYEQYF. CDR3 nucleotides: TGTGCCAGCAGCCTAAGCTCCTACGAGCAGTACTTC.

The rearrangement links TRBV11-3 to TRBJ2-7; TRBD1 matches at 9 bases. Trimming removed 5 bases from V and 3 bases from J; junction bases left unmatched: 2. CDR3 size: 13 residues. Germline values: CDR1 SGHNT, CDR2 YENEEA. This chain's CDR3 is CASSQDRGYEQYF. As DNA, the CDR3 is TGTGCCAGCAGCCAGGACAGGGGCTACGAGCAGTACTTC.

CDR3 nucleotides: TGTGCCAGCAGCGCGGGGGGGGGCACAGATACGCAGTATTTT. Translation: CASSAGGGTDTQYF. V gene TRBV7-9 combines with J gene TRBJ2-3; 9 bases are a match to TRBD2. V was pared by 5 bases and J by 1 base, with 1 base of the junction left unmatched. Germline V lookup: CDR1 SEHNR, CDR2 FQNEAQ (reference sequence). CDR3 length: 14 amino acids.

This chain joins TRBV29-1 and TRBJ1-5; 7 nucleotides match TRBD1. Trimming removed 4 bases from V and 3 bases from J; junction bases left unmatched: 3. Germline V gene sequence: CDR1 SQVTM, CDR2 ANQGSEA. The CDR3 has 13 residues. The DNA for the CDR3 is TGCAGCGTTGGGGACAGCCCCAATCAGCCCCAGCATTTT. Residues: CSVGDSPNQPQHF.

The V call is TRBV4-3, the J call TRBJ2-5; D ambiguous. The CDR3 runs 14 residues. Between the trimmed V and J ends, which lost 0 bases and 3 bases, there was a span of 8 bases. The germline V gene has CDR1 LGHNA and CDR2 YSLEER. CDR3 in amino acids: CASSQDGWKETQYF. The CDR3 nucleotides are TGCGCCAGCAGCCAAGACGGATGGAAAGAGACCCAGTACTTC.

With respect to this clone: The junction does not match germline at one end; this may be a read error. The sample holds other DNA sequences that translate to the same CDR3. V usage is TRBV18 and J usage is TRBJ1-1, with D possibly TRBD1 on 5 matching bases. CDR1 is KGHSH and CDR2 is LQKENI in the germline V gene. This CDR3 is 13 amino acids long. CDR3 bases: TGTGCCAGCTCGCCACAGGAAAACACTGAAGCTTTCTTT. This sequence encodes CASSPQENTEAFF.

In DNA, the CDR3 is TGCGCCAGCAGCTCTCCCGGGACTAGCGGGAATAAAAACATTCAGTACTTC. Translated, it gives CASSSPGTSGNKNIQYF. J is TRBJ2-4 and V is TRBV5-1, with 13 bases matching TRBD2. The V segment lost 3 bases and the J segment 4 bases; nucleotides outside the gene matches: 7. Germline assignment: CDR1 SGHRS and CDR2 YFSETQ. The length of the CDR3 is 17 residues.

V and J are TRBV18 and TRBJ2-7, with D possibly called TRBD1 or TRBD2 (5 bases each). CDR1 and CDR2 (germline): KGHSH, LQKENI. Trimming shortened V by 1 base and J by 3 bases, and 10 bases separated the two germline ends. CDR3 length equals 14 residues. This CDR3 reads CASSPRDGVYEQYF. The CDR3 DNA reads TGTGCCAGCTCACCACGGGACGGAGTCTACGAGCAGTACTTC.

This clone showed up just once. The genes are TRBV28 and TRBJ2-1; D unresolved. Trimming pared 4 bases from V and 6 bases from J, leaving 19 bases between. The germline V gene encodes CDR1 MDHEN and CDR2 SYDVKM. This CDR3 comprises 16 residues. As DNA, the CDR3 is TGTGCCAGCAGTTCGAATAGCCCCTTGCCCAGCAATGAGCAGTTCTTC. Its translation: CASSSNSPLPSNEQFF.

The V call is TRBV10-2, the J call TRBJ1-2; D is possibly TRBD1 (5 bases). The CDR3 covers 15 residues. Trimming cost V 6 bases and J 0 bases, with 14 bases left between them. CDR1 WSHSY and CDR2 SAAADI come from the germline V gene. CDR3 region: CASRRDQTPNYGYTF. CDR3 coding DNA: TGCGCCAGCAGGAGGGACCAAACCCCTAACTATGGCTACACCTTC.